This T cell receptor beta chain was identified in a study of blood T cell repertoires in COVID-19. Across the study: Nucleic acid was either cDNA or gDNA, and it came from T cells, B-cell-depleted T cells, or PBMCs.

This CDR3 has 13 residues. Germline-derived CDR1 and CDR2 are KGHSH and LQKENI. Deletions cut 6 bases from V and 1 base from J, with 10 bases between. Comments on this clone: Other DNA variants within this sample encode the same CDR3.

The protocol was immunoSEQ multiplex PCR, while the TCRdb copy is restricted to in-frame clones and leaves out a portion. The sample includes just over 75,000 clones, approximately 84% seen only once; the top ten take about 5.8%. This TCR came from a man in his sixties with active or convalescent COVID-19. The chain links TRBV18 to TRBJ2-7; possible D gene TRBD1, 6 bases. Sample: peripheral blood. The CDR3 sequence is CASSPGQSYEQYF. CDR3 in DNA: TGTGCCAGCTCCCCCGGACAGTCCTACGAGCAGTACTTC.